A selection of T cell receptor beta chains follows, all from one sample in a study of T-cell reconstitution after alpha-beta-depleted transplantation in children. TCRdb itself ran the PCR reads through MiXCR, one entry per CDR3 protein. Here the sample spans a few hundred thousand distinct CDR3 sequences, about 8.8% being singletons. The specimen was PBMCs from the stem cell graft donor, collected from the stem cell graft. These receptors were taken from a human donor who donated a stem cell graft to a child with SCID. Each CDR3 is given with its conserved first and last residue. The D gene is left open where the match is weak. For some rows the clone size is stated as once, few or many, or as a class when expanded; others skip it.

j_call	d_call	clone_size	v_call	cdr3_nt	cdr3_aa
TRBJ1-2	NA	many	TRBV29-1	TGCAGCGTTTGGGACCCCGGAAACTATGGCTACACCTTC	CSVWDPGNYGYTF
TRBJ1-2	TRBD1	many	TRBV7-2	TGTGCCAGCAGCCCCACAGGGACAGGGGGTCGCGGCTACACCTTC	CASSPTGTGGRGYTF
TRBJ2-1	TRBD1	many	TRBV4-3	TGCGCCAGCAGCCGGGACAGGGATTCCTACAATGAGCAGTTCTTC	CASSRDRDSYNEQFF
TRBJ1-4	TRBD1	NA	TRBV2	TGTGCCAGCAGTGCCGCCGACAGGGGTTATAATGAAAAACTGTTTTTT	CASSAADRGYNEKLFF
TRBJ1-5	NA	few	TRBV20-1	TGCAGTGCTAGAGATGCGGGGGGAAGCAATCAGCCCCAGCATTTT	CSARDAGGSNQPQHF
TRBJ2-7	TRBD1	many	TRBV20-1	TGCAGTGCCTTGGGGGACAGAGACTACGAGCAGTACTTC	CSALGDRDYEQYF
TRBJ1-1	NA	many	TRBV10-3	TGTGCCATCAGTGATGTGGGGGCGAACACTGAAGCTTTCTTT	CAISDVGANTEAFF
TRBJ2-5	TRBD2	many	TRBV6-1	TGTGCCAGCACCCTTAGCGGGGTGGAGACCCAGTACTTC	CASTLSGVETQYF
TRBJ1-2	NA	many	TRBV7-2	TGTGCCAGCAGCTTAGCGCGGTTCGGACAGCATTCCTATGGCTACACCTTC	CASSLARFGQHSYGYTF
TRBJ1-1	NA	many	TRBV5-1	TGCGCCAGCAGCGGGATGGGGGGGGGGACTGAAGCTTTCTTT	CASSGMGGGTEAFF
TRBJ2-3	NA	NA	TRBV5-1	TGCGCCAGCACCTTCCCGCTGGGGGATACGCAGTACTTT	CASTFPLGDTQYF
TRBJ1-4	TRBD1	many	TRBV20-1	TGCAGTGCTAGAGATCGATTCGGCAGGGGGCTTGAAAAACTGTTTTTT	CSARDRFGRGLEKLFF
TRBJ1-1	TRBD1	many	TRBV7-2	TGTGCCAGCAGCTTAGTAGGGACAGTTGTACCTGAAGCTTTCTTT	CASSLVGTVVPEAFF
TRBJ1-1	NA	NA	TRBV7-2	TGTGCCAGCTCCCGGGAGCGGCGGGGGAACACTGAAGCTTTCTTT	CASSRERRGNTEAFF
TRBJ2-3	NA	many	TRBV24-1	TGTGCCACCAGTGACCTTTGGACAGATACGCAGTATTTT	CATSDLWTDTQYF
TRBJ2-7	NA	many	TRBV5-1	TGCGCCAGCAGCTTGGGTCTAAGCTCCTACGAGCAGTACTTC	CASSLGLSSYEQYF
TRBJ2-3	TRBD2	NA	TRBV11-2	TGTGCCAGCAGCTTAAATCTAGCGGGGCGTGGTGGCCCAGATACGCAGTATTTT	CASSLNLAGRGGPDTQYF
TRBJ1-2	TRBD1	NA	TRBV7-2	TGTGCCAGCAGGAACAGGGGAACGGGCTACACCTTC	CASRNRGTGYTF
TRBJ2-1	NA	many	TRBV20-1	TGCAGTGCTACCCCAGGGAATCCCTACAATGAGCAGTTCTTC	CSATPGNPYNEQFF
TRBJ1-1	NA	many	TRBV12-3/TRBV12-4	TGTGCCAGCACCCTAGATCCAGGGGAGGGGAACACTGAAGCTTTCTTT	CASTLDPGEGNTEAFF
TRBJ1-5	NA	many	TRBV10-3	TGTGCCATCAGCCCGGAGTTGTGGAAACCCCAGCATTTT	CAISPELWKPQHF
TRBJ2-2	NA	many	TRBV5-5	TGTGCCAGCAGCCTTCGGGGACCGAACACCGGGGAGCTGTTTTTT	CASSLRGPNTGELFF
TRBJ2-5	NA	many	TRBV7-2	TGTGCCAGCAGCCTTGGGGTCAGCAGGATTGGGACCCAGTACTTC	CASSLGVSRIGTQYF
TRBJ2-1	TRBD1	many	TRBV5-1	TGCGCCAGCAGCTTTACAGGGGGCCGCGAGCAGTTCTTC	CASSFTGGREQFF
TRBJ2-7	NA	many	TRBV20-1	TGCAGTGCTAGAGGATACACCCCCTACGAGCAGTACTTC	CSARGYTPYEQYF
TRBJ1-1	NA	many	TRBV11-2	TGTGCCAGCAGCTTAGGGCGTGGGGTGGCTTTCTTT	CASSLGRGVAFF
TRBJ2-2	TRBD2	many	TRBV11-2	TGTGCCAGCAGCTTAAACGTCCCAAAAACGACTAGCCTGAACACCGGGGAGCTGTTTTTT	CASSLNVPKTTSLNTGELFF
TRBJ1-4	TRBD1	many	TRBV7-9	TGTGCCAGCAGCTCCAGAAGAGGGGGCGGCGGAGAAAAACTGTTTTTT	CASSSRRGGGGEKLFF
TRBJ2-1	TRBD1	NA	TRBV30	TGTGCCTGGAGTGTATACAGGGGGAACTACAATGAGCAGTTCTTC	CAWSVYRGNYNEQFF
TRBJ1-2	TRBD1	many	TRBV5-1	TGCGCCAGCAGCCCCCGTGGAGGGGGCCCGTATGGCTACACCTTC	CASSPRGGGPYGYTF
TRBJ1-2	NA	NA	TRBV12-3/TRBV12-4	TGTGCCAGCACCCCGGGCAGGCCCCACTATGGCTACACCTTC	CASTPGRPHYGYTF
TRBJ2-7	NA	many	TRBV4-2	TGTGCCAGCAGCCAAACGTGGGGCGATCCCTACGAGCAGTACTTC	CASSQTWGDPYEQYF
TRBJ2-5	NA	many	TRBV18	TGTGCCAGCTCACCACCCAGCTGGTCCGAGTACCAAGAGACCCAGTACTTC	CASSPPSWSEYQETQYF
TRBJ1-2	TRBD1	NA	TRBV28	TGTGCCAGCGGGACAGGGACGGGGAGCTATGGCTACACCTTC	CASGTGTGSYGYTF
TRBJ2-2	NA	few	TRBV9	TGTGCCAGCAGTGAAATAAACGCAGGGTTTTACACCGGGGAGCTGTTTTTT	CASSEINAGFYTGELFF
TRBJ2-7	NA	many	TRBV6-1	TGTGCCAGCAGTGCCACAGGGACGTACGAGCAGTACTTC	CASSATGTYEQYF
TRBJ2-1	TRBD1	many	TRBV12-3/TRBV12-4	TGTGCCAGCCGGGACAGGAGCTCCTACAATGAGCAGTTCTTC	CASRDRSSYNEQFF
TRBJ2-6	NA	NA	TRBV5-1	TGCGCCAGCAGCTTGCTATTACCAGGGACCTCTGGGGCCAACGTCCTGACTTTC	CASSLLLPGTSGANVLTF
TRBJ2-4	NA	many	TRBV7-9	TGTGCCAGCAGCTTAGAGGGAGCCAAAAACATTCAGTACTTC	CASSLEGAKNIQYF
TRBJ2-5	NA	many	TRBV28	TGTGCCAGCACCTTCCAGGGGGGGCCTTTAGGGAAAGAGACCCAGTACTTC	CASTFQGGPLGKETQYF
TRBJ1-5	NA	NA	TRBV6-1	TGTGCCAGCAGTGAAGGGATCGTCAGAATCAATCAGCCCCAGCATTTT	CASSEGIVRINQPQHF
TRBJ1-3	NA	many	TRBV28	TGTGCCAGCAGCTCAGACAGCCACACCATATATTTT	CASSSDSHTIYF
TRBJ2-1	NA	many	TRBV7-2	TGTGCCAGCAGCTTAGGGCTGGCCGACAATGAGCAGTTCTTC	CASSLGLADNEQFF
TRBJ2-3	TRBD2	few	TRBV7-9	TGTGCCAGCAGCCCTCGGGTAGCGGGGGCCCTCACAGATACGCAGTATTTT	CASSPRVAGALTDTQYF
TRBJ1-5	NA	NA	TRBV3-1	TGTGCCAGCAGCCAAGGAGGGGAGAGGCCCCAGCATTTT	CASSQGGERPQHF
TRBJ1-6	NA	many	TRBV30	TGTGCCTGGAGTGTACGTCGGGGGGCCGTCTATAATTCACCCCTCCACTTT	CAWSVRRGAVYNSPLHF
TRBJ1-6	TRBD1	NA	TRBV28	TGTGCCAGCAGTCAGAGGGGGCGGGGGAGTAATTCACCCCTCCACTTT	CASSQRGRGSNSPLHF
TRBJ2-7	TRBD1	NA	TRBV5-6	TGTGCCAGCAGTCGGGACAGGGGAAGTGTTTGGACCTACGAGCAGTACTTC	CASSRDRGSVWTYEQYF
TRBJ1-2	NA	few	TRBV29-1	TGCAGCGTTGAAGGGGACGAAGGGGACTCTAACTATGGCTACACCTTC	CSVEGDEGDSNYGYTF
TRBJ2-2	NA	many	TRBV7-2	TGTGCCAGCAGCTTCCACGCCGGGGAGCTGTTTTTT	CASSFHAGELFF
TRBJ2-6	NA	many	TRBV20-1	TGCAGTGCTACAGGGCACTCTGGGGCCAACGTCCTGACTTTC	CSATGHSGANVLTF
TRBJ2-3	TRBD2	many	TRBV5-6	TGTGCCAGCAGGGCCGACGAGCGGGGCTTCACAGATACGCAGTATTTT	CASRADERGFTDTQYF
TRBJ1-1	NA	many	TRBV12-3/TRBV12-4	TGTGCCAGCAGCAAACTCACGATGAACACTGAAGCTTTCTTT	CASSKLTMNTEAFF